These 2 T cell receptor beta chains share one sample of origin, sequenced in a study of T-cell reconstitution after alpha-beta-depleted transplantation in children. Construction of the TCRbeta library involved unique molecular identifiers. TCRdb called the PCR reads again in MiXCR, with one record for every CDR3 protein. The sample gives under 35,000 distinct CDR3 sequences, about 6.2% of which show up once; 5.5% to 8% is in the top ten. The source material was PBMCs, mostly from graft donor cells, sampled 180 days after TCRalphabeta/CD19-depleted stem cell transplant. The source is a male patient aged 5 to 17 who had a stem cell transplant for acute myeloid leukemia, so the T cells may come from the graft donor.

Ten or more counts support this clonotype. This chain uses TRBV3-1 with TRBJ2-5; 7 bases map to TRBD1. The length of the CDR3 is 14 residues. Losses at the gene ends were 4 bases for V and 2 bases for J; bases not matched to a gene: 4. Germline V CDR1 and CDR2: LGHDT, YNNKEL (reference sequence). The chain's CDR3 is CASSRWDRQETQYF. CDR3 sequence (DNA): TGTGCCAGCAGCCGCTGGGACAGACAAGAGACCCAGTACTTC.

This clonotype was seen at least ten times. The rearrangement joins TRBV20-1 to TRBJ2-7; 9 nucleotides match TRBD2. The CDR3 covers 14 residues. Trimming removed 5 bases from V and 1 base from J; junction bases left unmatched: 6. Germline V gene lookup returns CDR1 DFQATT and CDR2 SNEGSKA (reference sequence). CDR3 in amino acids: CSAFSGSGSYEQYF. In DNA, the CDR3 is TGCAGTGCTTTTAGCGGGAGCGGGTCCTACGAGCAGTACTTC.